This T cell receptor (beta chain) was profiled in a study of cytomegalovirus exposure and HLA in healthy donors. In the study overall: It was reported in a later analysis that the same platform had been used for the 120 or so validation repertoires as for the approximately 700 first-cohort repertoires.

Per germline, CDR1 MGHRA and CDR2 YSYEKL. Unmatched junction bases numbered 14, after V lost 7 bases and J lost 9 bases. CDR3 length: 16 residues. Profiling relied on immunoSEQ multiplex PCR, and the TCRdb table lists in-frame clones only, not all of them. This table holds over 200,000 clones, around 86% found once. This TCR was recovered from a woman in her late teens or twenties in good health and CMV-seropositive. Source material: PBMCs. The V gene is TRBV4-1, the J gene TRBJ2-1; 11 bases map to TRBD2. This chain's CDR3 is CASTELASGRNAEQFF. In DNA, the CDR3 is TGCGCCAGCACCGAACTGGCTAGCGGGAGGAATGCTGAGCAGTTCTTC.